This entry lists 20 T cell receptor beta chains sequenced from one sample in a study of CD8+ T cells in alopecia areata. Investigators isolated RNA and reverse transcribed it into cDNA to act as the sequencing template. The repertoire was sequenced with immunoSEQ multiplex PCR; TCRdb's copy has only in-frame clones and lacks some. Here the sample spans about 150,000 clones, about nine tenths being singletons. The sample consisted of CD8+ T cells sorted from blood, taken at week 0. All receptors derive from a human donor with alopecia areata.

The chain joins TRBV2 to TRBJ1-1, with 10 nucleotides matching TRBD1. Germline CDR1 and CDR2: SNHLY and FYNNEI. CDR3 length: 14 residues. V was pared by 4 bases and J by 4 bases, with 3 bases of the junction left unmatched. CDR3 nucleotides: TGTGCCAGCAGTGTCGGACAGGGGGTCACTGAAGCTTTCTTT. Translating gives CASSVGQGVTEAFF.

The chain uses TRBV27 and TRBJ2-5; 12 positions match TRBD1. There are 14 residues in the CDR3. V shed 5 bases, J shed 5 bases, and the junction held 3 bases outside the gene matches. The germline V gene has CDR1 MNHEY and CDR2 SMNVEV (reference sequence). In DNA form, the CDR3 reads TGTGCCAGCAGTGGGACAGGGGGCAGGGAGACCCAGTACTTC. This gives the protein CASSGTGGRETQYF.

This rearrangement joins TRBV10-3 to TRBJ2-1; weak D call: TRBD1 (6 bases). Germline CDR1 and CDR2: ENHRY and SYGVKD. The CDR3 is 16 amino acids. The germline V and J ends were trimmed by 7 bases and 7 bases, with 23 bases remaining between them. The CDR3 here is CAITVKGQGTSNEQFF. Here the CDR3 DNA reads TGTGCCATCACAGTCAAAGGGCAGGGGACATCAAATGAGCAGTTCTTC.

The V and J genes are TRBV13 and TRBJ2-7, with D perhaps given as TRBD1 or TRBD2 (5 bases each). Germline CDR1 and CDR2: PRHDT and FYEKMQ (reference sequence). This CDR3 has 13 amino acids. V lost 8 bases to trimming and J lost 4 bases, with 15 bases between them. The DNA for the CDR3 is TGTGCCAGCGGCCGGGGCAGCCTTTACGAGCAGTACTTC. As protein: CASGRGSLYEQYF.

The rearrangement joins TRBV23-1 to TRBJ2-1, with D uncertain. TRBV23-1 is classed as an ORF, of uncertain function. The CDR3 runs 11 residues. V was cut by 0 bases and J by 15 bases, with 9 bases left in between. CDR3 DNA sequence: TGCGCCAGCAGTCAATCCTCCTGGAGGTTCTTC. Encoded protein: CASSQSSWRFF.

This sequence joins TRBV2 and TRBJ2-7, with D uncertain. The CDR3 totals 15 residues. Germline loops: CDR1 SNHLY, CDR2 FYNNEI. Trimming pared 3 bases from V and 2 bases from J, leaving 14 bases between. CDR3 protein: CASSDRFRGAYEQYF. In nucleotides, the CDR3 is TGTGCCAGCAGTGACAGGTTTAGAGGCGCCTACGAGCAGTACTTC.

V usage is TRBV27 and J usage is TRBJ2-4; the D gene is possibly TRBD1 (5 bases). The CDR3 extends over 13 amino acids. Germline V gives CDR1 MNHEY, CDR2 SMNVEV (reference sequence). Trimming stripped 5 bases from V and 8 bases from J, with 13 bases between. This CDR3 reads CASSPSGWDIQYF. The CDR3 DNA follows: TGTGCCAGCAGTCCCTCAGGGTGGGACATTCAGTACTTC.

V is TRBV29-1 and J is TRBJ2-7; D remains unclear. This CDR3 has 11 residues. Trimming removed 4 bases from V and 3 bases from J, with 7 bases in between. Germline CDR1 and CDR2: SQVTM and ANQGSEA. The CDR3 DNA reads TGCAGCGTTGTAAAGGGCTACGAGCAGTACTTC. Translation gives CSVVKGYEQYF.

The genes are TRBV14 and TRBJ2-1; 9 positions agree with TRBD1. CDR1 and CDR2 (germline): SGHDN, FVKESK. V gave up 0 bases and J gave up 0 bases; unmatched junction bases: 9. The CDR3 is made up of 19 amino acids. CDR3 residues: CASSQDVNRGPNSYNEQFF. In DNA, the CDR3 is TGTGCCAGCAGCCAAGATGTAAACAGGGGGCCAAACTCCTACAATGAGCAGTTCTTC.

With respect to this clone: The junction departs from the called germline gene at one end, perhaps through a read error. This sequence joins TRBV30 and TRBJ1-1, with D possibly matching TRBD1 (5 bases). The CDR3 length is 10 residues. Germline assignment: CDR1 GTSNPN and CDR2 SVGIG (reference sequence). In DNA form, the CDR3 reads TGTGCCTGGAGTCCCCCGGACAAGAACTTT. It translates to CAWSPPDKNF.

The CDR3 nucleotides are TGCGCCAGCAGCCCCGGACTGGGGTCAGATACGCAGTATTTT. This gives the protein CASSPGLGSDTQYF. The chain is built from TRBV4-1 and TRBJ2-3; TRBD2 might be the D (5 bases). CDR3 size: 14 residues. With 4 bases removed from V and 4 bases from J, the gap between germline ends came to 12 bases. Germline values: CDR1 MGHRA, CDR2 YSYEKL.

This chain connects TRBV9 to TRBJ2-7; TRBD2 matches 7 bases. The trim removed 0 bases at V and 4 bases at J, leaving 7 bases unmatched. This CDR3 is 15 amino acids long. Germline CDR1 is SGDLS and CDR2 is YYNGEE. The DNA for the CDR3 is TGTGCCAGCAGCGTAGGTGCTAGCGGTGAATACGAGCAGTACTTC. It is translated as CASSVGASGEYEQYF.

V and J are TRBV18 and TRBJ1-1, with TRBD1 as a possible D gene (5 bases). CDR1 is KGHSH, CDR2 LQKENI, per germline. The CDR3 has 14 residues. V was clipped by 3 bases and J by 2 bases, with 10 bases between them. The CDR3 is CASSPAGANTEAFF. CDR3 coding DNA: TGTGCCAGCTCACCGGCCGGGGCTAACACTGAAGCTTTCTTT.

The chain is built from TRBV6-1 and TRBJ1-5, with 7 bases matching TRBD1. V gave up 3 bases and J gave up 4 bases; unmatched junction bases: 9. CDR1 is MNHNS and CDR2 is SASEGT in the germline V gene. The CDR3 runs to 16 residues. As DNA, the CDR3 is TGTGCCAGCAGTGATTGGGGGACAGCCAAGAATCAGCCCCAGCATTTT. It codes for CASSDWGTAKNQPQHF.

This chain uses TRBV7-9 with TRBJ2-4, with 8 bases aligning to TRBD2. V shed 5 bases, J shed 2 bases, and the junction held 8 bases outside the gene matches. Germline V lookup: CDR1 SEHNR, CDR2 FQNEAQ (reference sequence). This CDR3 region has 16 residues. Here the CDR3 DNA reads TGTGCCAGCAGCCCCCCTAGCGGGCCCCCCAAAAACATTCAGTACTTC. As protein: CASSPPSGPPKNIQYF.

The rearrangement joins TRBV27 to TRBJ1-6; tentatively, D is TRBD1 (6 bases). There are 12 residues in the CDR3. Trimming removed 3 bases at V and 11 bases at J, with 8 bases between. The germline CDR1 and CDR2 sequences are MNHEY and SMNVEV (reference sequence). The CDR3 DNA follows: TGTGCCAGCAGTTTCACAGGGACACCCCTCCACTTT. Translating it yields CASSFTGTPLHF.

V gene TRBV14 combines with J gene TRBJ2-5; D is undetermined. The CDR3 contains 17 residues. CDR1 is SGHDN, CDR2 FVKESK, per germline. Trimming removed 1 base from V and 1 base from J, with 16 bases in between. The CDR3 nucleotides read TGTGCCAGCAGCCAAGCATCTGGAACAATTCGCCAAGAGACCCAGTACTTC. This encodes CASSQASGTIRQETQYF.

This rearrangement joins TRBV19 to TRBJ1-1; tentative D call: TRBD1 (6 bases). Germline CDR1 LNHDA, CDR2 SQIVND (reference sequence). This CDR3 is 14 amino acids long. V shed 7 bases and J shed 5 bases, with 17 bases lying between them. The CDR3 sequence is CASTRGGLRTEAFF. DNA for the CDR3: TGTGCCAGTACCAGGGGAGGGCTTCGGACTGAAGCTTTCTTT. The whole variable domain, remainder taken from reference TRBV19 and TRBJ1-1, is DGGITQSPKYLFRKEGQNVTLSCEQNLNHDAMYWYRQDPGQGLRLIYYSQIVNDFQKGDIAEGYSVSREKKESFPLTVTSAQKNPTAFYLCASTRGGLRTEAFFGQGTRLTVV.

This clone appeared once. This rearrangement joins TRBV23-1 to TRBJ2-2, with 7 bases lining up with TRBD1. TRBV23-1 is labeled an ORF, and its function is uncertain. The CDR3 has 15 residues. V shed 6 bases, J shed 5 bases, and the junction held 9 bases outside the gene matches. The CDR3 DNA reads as TGCGCCAGCAGGACAGGGAGACAACCTACCGGGGAGCTGTTTTTT. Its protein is CASRTGRQPTGELFF.

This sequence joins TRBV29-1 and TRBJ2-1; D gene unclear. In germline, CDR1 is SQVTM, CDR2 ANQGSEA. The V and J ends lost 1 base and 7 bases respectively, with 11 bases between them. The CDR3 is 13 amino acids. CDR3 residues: CSVEVIARNEQFF. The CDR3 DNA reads TGCAGCGTTGAAGTTATAGCCCGGAATGAGCAGTTCTTC.